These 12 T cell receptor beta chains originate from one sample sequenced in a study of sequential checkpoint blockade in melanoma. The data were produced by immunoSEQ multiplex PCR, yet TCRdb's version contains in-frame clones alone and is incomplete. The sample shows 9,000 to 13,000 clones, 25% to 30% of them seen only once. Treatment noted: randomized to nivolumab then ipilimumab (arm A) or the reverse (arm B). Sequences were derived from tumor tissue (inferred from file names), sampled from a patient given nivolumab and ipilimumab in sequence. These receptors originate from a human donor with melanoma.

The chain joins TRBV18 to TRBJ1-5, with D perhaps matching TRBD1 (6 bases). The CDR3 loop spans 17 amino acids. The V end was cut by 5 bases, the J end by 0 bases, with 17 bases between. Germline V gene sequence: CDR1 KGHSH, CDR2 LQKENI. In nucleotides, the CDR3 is TGTGCCAGCTCAGCCACCGGGACAAAATATAGCAATCAGCCCCAGCATTTT. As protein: CASSATGTKYSNQPQHF. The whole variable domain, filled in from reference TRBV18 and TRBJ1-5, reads NAGVMQNPRHLVRRRGQEARLRCSPMKGHSHVYWYRQLPEEGLKFMVYLQKENIIDESGMPKERFSAEFPKEGPSILRIQQVVRGDSAAYFCASSATGTKYSNQPQHFGDGTRLSIL.

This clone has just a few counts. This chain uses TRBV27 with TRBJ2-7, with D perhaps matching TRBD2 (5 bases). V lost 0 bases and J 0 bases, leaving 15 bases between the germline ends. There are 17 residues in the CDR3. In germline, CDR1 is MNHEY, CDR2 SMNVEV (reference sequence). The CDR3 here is CASSLSGRGLSSYEQYF. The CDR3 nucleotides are TGTGCCAGCAGTTTATCTGGAAGAGGACTGTCCTCCTACGAGCAGTACTTC.

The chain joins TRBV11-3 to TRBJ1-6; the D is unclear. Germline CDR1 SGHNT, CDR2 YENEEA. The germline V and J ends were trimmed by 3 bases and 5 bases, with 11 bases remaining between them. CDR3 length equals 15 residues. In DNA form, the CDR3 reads TGTGCCAGCAGCTTCGGTAACCCAGATAATTCACCCCTCCACTTT. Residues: CASSFGNPDNSPLHF.

The CDR3 bases are TGTGCCAGCGAGAAGGGACAGCAAGAGACCCAGTACTTC. Translation gives CASEKGQQETQYF. The rearrangement uses TRBV6-8 and TRBJ2-5; 7 bases are shared with TRBD1. Trimming took 8 bases from V and 2 from J; bases not matched to a gene: 5. The CDR3 is 13 residues long. From germline, CDR1 is MNHGY and CDR2 SAAAGT.

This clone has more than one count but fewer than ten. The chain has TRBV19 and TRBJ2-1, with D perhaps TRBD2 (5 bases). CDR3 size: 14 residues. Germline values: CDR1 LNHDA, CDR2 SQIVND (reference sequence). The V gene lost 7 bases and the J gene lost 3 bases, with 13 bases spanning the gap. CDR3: CASKAPGNYNEQFF. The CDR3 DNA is TGTGCCAGTAAAGCCCCCGGGAACTACAATGAGCAGTTCTTC.

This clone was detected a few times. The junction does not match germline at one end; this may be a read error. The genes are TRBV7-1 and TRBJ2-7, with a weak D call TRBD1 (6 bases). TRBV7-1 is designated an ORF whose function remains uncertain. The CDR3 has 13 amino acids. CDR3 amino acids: CARSSPGTYEQYF. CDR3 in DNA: TGTGCCAGAAGCTCGCCTGGGACATACGAGCAGTACTTC.

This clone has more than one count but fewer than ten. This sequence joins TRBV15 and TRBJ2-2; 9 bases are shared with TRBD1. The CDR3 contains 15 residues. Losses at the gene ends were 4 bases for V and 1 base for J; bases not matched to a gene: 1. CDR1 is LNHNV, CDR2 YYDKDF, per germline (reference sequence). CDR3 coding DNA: TGTGCCACCAGCACGGGACAGGGGAACACCGGGGAGCTGTTTTTT. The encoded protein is CATSTGQGNTGELFF.

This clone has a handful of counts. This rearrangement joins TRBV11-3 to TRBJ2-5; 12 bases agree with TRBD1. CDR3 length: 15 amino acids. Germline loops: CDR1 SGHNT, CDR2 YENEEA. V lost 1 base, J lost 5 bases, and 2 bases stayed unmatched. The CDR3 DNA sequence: TGTGCCAGCAGCTTAGGGGACAGGGGGCATGAGACCCAGTACTTC. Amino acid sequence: CASSLGDRGHETQYF.

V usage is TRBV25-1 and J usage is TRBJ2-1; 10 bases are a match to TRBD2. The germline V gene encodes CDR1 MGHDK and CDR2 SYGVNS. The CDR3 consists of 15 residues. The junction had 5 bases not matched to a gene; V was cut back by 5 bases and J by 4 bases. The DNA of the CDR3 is TGTGCCAGCAGTCTAACTAGCGGGGTATACAATGAGCAGTTCTTC. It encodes CASSLTSGVYNEQFF.

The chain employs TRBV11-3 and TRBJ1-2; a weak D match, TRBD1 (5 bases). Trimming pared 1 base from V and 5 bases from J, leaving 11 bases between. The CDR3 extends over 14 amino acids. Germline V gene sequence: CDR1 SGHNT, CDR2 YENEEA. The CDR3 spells CASSLGRQTYGYTF. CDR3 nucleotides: TGTGCCAGCAGCTTAGGAAGACAGACTTATGGCTACACCTTC.

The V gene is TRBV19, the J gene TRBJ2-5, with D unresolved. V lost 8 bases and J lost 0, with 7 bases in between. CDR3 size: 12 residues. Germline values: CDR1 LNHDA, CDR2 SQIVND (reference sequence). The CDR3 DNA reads TGTGCCAGTGGGCAGTACCAAGAGACCCAGTACTTC. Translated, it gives CASGQYQETQYF.

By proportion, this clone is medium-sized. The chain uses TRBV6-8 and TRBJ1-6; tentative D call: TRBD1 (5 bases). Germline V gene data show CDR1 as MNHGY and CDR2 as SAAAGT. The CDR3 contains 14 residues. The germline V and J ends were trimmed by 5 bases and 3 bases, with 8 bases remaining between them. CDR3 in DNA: TGTGCCAGCAGTCGACAGATCTATAATTCACCCCTCCACTTT. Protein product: CASSRQIYNSPLHF.